This T cell receptor (beta chain) comes out of a study of shared clonotypes between healthy human individuals. It was CD45RO-negative cells, positively selected for CCR7, that made up naive CD8 cells, with terminally differentiated effector memory CD45RA+ cells excluded. The study enrolled healthy HIV-negative adults without recent acute infections or vaccinations as donors. Every one of the donors was a Caucasian adult that lived in Nashville, Tennessee. As concerns this clone: Its antigen is not identified.

This CDR3 is built from 11 residues. Germline V gene lookup returns CDR1 SNHLY and CDR2 FYNNEI. Trimming removed 8 bases from V and 9 bases from J, with 11 bases in between. TCRdb's table, derived via immunoSEQ multiplex PCR, lists solely in-frame clones and lacks some. The sample contains about 2 million clones, roughly 94% of which appear only once. General observations from the study: When compared with the clonotypes that were shared by all four sorted-subset donors, the non-shared clonotypes turned out to have lower generation probabilities.

The sequenced material came from naive CD8+ T cells sorted from blood. The V and J genes are TRBV2 and TRBJ2-1; weak D call: TRBD2 (6 bases). The clonotype originates from a man aged 18-30 years in good health. CDR3 sequence reads: CASFQGGEQFF. CDR3 DNA sequence: TGTGCCAGCTTTCAGGGAGGTGAGCAGTTCTTC. The full variable domain, with the rest looked up from reference TRBV2 and TRBJ2-1, is EPEVTQTPSHQVTQMGQEVILRCVPISNHLYFYWYRQILGQKVEFLVSFYNNEISEKSEIFDDQFSVERPDGSNFTLKIRSTKLEDSAMYFCASFQGGEQFFGPGTRLTVL.